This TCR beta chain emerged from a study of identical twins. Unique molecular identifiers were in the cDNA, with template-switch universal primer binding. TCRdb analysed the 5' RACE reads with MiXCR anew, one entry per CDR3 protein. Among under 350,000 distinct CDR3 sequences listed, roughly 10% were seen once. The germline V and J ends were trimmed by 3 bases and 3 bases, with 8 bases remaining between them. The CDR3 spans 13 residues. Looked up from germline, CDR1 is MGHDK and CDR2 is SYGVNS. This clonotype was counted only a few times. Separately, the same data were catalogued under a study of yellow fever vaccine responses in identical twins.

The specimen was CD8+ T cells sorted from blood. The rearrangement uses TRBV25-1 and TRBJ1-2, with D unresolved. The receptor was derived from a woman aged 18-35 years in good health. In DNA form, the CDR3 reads TGTGCCAGCAGTGATTTTCTGGACTATGGCTACACCTTC. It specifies CASSDFLDYGYTF.